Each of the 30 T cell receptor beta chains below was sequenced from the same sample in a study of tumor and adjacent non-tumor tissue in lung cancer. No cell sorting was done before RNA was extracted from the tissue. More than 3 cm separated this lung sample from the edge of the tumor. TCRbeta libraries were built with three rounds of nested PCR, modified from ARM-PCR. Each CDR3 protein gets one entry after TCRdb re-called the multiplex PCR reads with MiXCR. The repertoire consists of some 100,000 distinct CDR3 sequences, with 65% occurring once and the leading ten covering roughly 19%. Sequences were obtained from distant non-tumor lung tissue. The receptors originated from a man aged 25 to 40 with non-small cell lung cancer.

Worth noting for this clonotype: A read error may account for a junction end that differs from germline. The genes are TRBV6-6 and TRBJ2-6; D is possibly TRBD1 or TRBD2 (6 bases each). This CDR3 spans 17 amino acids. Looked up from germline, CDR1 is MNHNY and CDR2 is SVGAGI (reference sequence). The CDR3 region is CASSYGGTPSGANVLAF. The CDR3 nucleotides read TGTGCCAGCAGTTACGGGGGGACACCCTCTGGGGCCAACGTCCTGGCATTC.

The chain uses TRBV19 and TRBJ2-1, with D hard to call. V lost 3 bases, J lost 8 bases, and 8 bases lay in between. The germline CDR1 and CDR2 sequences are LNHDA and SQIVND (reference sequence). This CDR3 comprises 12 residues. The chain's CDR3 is CASSIPTDEQFF. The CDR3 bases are TGTGCCAGTAGTATTCCTACCGATGAGCAGTTCTTC.

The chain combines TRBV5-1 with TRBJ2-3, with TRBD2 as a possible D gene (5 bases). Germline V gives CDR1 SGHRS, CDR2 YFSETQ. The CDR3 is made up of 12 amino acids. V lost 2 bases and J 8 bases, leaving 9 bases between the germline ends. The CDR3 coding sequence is TGCGCCAGCAGCTTAGGAGGAGCTACGCAGTATTTT. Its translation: CASSLGGATQYF.

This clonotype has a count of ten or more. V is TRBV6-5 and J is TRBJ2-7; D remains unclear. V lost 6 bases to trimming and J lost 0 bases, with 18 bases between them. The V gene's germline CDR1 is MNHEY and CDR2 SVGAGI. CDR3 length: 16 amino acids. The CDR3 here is CASRNTRTVSSYEQYF. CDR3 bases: TGTGCCAGCAGGAATACGAGGACGGTTAGCTCCTACGAGCAGTACTTC.

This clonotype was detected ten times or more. Here the CDR3 reads CASSTHQGIYGYTF. CDR3 coding DNA: TGTGCCAGCAGTACACATCAGGGGATCTATGGCTACACCTTC. The rearrangement uses TRBV12-3 or TRBV12-4 and TRBJ1-2, with D perhaps matching TRBD1 (6 bases). The ends were cut back, 5 bases at V and 4 bases at J, with 14 bases in the middle. The CDR3 runs 14 residues.

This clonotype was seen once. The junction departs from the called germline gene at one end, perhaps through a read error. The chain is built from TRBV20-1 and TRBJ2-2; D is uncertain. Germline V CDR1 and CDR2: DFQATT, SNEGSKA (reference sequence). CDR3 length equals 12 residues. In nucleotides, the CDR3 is TGCAATGCTAGATGGAACACCAGGGAGCTGTTTTTT. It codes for CNARWNTRELFF.

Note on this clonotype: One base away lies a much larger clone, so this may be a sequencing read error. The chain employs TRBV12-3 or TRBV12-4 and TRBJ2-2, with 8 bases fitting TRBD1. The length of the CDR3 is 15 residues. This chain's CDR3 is CASNSRTGNSGVLFF. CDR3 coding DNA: TGTGCCAGCAACTCGAGGACAGGGAATTCCGGGGTGCTGTTTTTT.

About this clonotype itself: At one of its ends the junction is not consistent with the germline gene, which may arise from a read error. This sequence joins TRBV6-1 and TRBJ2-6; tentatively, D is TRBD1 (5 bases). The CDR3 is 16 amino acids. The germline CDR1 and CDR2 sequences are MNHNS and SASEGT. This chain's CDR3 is CASSPPPPTGANVMTF. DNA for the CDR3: TGTGCCAGCAGTCCACCGCCCCCGACTGGGGCCAACGTCATGACTTTC.

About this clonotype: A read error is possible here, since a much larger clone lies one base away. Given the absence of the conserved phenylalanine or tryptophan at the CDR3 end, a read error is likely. The CDR3: CASSSTVNTEAFY. As DNA, the CDR3 is TGTGCCAGCAGTTCGACGGTGAACACTGAAGCTTTCTAT. This chain joins TRBV12-3 or TRBV12-4 and TRBJ1-1; no definite D call. V dropped 4 bases and J dropped 0 bases, with 6 bases sitting between them. The length of the CDR3 is 13 residues.

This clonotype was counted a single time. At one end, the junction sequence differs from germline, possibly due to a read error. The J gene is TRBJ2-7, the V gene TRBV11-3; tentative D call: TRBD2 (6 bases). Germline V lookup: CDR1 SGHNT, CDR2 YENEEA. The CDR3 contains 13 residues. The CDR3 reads CASSPGTSYEHYF. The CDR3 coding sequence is TGTGCCAGCAGTCCAGGGACTTCCTACGAGCATTACTTC. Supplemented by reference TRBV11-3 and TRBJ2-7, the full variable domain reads EAGVVQSPRYKIIEKKQPVAFWCNPISGHNTLYWYLQNLGQGPELLIRYENEEAVDDSQLPKDRFSAERLKGVDSTLKIQPAELGDSAVYLCASSPGTSYEHYFGPGTRLTVT.

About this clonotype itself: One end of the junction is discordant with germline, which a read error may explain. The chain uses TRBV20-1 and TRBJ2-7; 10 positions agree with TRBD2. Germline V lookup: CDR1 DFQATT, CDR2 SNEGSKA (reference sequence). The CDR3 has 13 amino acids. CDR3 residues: CSARVSGGYEQYF. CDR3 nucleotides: TGTAGTGCTAGAGTTAGCGGGGGGTACGAGCAGTACTTC.

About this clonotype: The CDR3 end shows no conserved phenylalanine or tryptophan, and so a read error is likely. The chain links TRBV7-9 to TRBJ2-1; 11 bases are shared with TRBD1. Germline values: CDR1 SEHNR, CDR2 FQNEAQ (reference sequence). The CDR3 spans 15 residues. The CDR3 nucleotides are TGTGCCAGCAGCCTGGACAGGGGGCCTTACAATGGGCAGTTCCTC. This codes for CASSLDRGPYNGQFL.

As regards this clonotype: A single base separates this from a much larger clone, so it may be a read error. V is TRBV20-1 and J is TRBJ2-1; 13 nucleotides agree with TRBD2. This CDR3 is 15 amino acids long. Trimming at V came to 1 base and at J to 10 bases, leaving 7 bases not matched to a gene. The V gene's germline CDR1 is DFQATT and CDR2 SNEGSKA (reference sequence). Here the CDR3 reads CSARVGTSGIQEQFF. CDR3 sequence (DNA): TGCAGTGCTAGAGTCGGGACTAGCGGGATACAGGAGCAGTTCTTC.

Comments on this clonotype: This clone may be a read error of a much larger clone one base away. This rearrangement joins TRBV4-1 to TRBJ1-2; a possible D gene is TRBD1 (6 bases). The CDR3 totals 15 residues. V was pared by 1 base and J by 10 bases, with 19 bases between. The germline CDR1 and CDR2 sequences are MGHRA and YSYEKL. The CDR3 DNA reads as TGCGCCAGCAGCCAAGTAGGGGGGGTCGGAATTGTCTACACCTTC. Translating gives CASSQVGGVGIVYTF.

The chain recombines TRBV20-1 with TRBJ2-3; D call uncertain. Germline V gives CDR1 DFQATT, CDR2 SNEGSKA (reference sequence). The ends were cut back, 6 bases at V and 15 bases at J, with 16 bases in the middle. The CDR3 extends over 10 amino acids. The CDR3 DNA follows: TGCAGTGCAATTTCAGGTACGTACTATTTT. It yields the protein CSAISGTYYF.

The CDR3 loop reads CASRPSGGPDTQYF. CDR3 nucleotides: TGTGCCAGTAGGCCGAGTGGGGGGCCGGATACGCAGTATTTT. The rearrangement uses TRBV11-2 and TRBJ2-3, with D perhaps given as TRBD1 or TRBD2 (6 bases each). The CDR3 extends over 14 amino acids. Germline CDR1 and CDR2: SGHAT and FQNNGV. Trimming took 9 bases from V and 6 from J, leaving 19 bases between them.

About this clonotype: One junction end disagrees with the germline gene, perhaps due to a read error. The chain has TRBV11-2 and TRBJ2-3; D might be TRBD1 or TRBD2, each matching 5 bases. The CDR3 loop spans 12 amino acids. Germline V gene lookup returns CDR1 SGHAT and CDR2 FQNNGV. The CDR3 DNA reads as TGTGCCAGCAGCTCCAGGGACGAATGCGCAGTATTT. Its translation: CASSSRDECAVF.

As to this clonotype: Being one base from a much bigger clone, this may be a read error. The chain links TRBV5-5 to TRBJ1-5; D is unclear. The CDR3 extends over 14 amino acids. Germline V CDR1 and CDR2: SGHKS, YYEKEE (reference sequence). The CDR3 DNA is TGTGTCAGCAGCGCGGACCTTAGCAATCAGCCCCAGCATTTT. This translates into CVSSADLSNQPQHF. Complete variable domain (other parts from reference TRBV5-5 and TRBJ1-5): DAGVTQSPTHLIKTRGQQVTLRCSPISGHKSVSWYQQVLGQGPQFIFQYYEKEERGRGNFPDRFSARQFPNYSSELNVNALLLGDSALYLCVSSADLSNQPQHFGDGTRLSIL.

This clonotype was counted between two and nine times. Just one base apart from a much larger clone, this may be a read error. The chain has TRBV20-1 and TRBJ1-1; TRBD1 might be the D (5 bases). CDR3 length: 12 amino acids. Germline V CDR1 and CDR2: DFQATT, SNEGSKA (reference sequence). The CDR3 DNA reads TGCAGTGCTAGGGGGGTGAACACTGAAGCTTCCTTT. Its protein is CSARGVNTEASF.

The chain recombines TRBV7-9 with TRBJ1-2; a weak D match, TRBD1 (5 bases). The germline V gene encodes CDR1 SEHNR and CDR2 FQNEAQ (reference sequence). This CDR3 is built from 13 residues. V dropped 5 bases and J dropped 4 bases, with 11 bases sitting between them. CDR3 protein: CASSPGGAYGYTF. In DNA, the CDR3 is TGTGCCAGCAGCCCGGGGGGTGCCTATGGCTACACCTTC.

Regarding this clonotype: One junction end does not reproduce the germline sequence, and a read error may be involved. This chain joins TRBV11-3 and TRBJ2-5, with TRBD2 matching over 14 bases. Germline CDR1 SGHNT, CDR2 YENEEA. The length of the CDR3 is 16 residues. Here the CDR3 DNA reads TGTGCCAGCAGCCCGGGACTAGCGGGAGAGCGAGAGGCCCAGTGCTTC. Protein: CASSPGLAGEREAQCF.

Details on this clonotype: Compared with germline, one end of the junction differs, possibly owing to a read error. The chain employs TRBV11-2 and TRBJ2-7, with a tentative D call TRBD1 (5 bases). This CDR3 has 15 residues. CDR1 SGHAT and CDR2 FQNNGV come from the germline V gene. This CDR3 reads CASSLSSGLSYKQYF. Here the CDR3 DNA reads TGTGCCAGCAGCTTAAGCTCAGGGCTTTCCTACAAGCAGTACTTC.

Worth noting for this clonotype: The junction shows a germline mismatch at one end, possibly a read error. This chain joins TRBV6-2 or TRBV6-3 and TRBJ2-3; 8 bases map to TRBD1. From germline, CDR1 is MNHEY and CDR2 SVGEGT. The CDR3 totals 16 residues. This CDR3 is CASSYTLQGATDTQYF. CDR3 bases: TGCGCCAGCAGTTACACGCTTCAGGGGGCGACAGATACGCAGTATTTT.

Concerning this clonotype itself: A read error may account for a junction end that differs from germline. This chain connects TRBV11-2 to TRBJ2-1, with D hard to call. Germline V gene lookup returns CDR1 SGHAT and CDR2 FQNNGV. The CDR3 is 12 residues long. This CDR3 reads CASIRAYNEEFF. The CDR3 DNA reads TGTGCCAGCATACGGGCCTACAATGAGGAGTTCTTC.

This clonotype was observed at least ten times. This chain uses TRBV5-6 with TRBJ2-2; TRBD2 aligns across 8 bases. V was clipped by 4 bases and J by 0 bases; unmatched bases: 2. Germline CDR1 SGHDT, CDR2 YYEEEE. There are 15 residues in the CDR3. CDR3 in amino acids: CASSRRGANTGELFF. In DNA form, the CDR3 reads TGTGCCAGCAGCCGGCGGGGGGCGAACACCGGGGAGCTGTTTTTT.

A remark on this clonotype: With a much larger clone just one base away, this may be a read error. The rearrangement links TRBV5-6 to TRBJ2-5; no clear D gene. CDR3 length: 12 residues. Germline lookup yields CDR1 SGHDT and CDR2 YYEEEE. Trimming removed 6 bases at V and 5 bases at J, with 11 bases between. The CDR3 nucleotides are TGTGCCAGCAACTACGATTACGAGACCCAGTACTTC. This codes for CASNYDYETQYF.

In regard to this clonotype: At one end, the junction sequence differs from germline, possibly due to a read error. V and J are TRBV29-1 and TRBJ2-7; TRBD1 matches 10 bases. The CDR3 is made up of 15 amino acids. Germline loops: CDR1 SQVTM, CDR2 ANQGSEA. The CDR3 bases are TGCAGTGTTGAAGCATCGACAGGGGGCATGGACGAGCAGTACTTC. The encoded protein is CSVEASTGGMDEQYF.

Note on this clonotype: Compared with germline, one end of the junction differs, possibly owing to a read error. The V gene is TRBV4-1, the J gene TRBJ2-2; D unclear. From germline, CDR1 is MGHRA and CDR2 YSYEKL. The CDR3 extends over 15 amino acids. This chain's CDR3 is CARSQDGRIIGELFF. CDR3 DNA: TGCGCCAGGAGCCAAGATGGCAGAATCATCGGGGAGCTGTTTTTT.

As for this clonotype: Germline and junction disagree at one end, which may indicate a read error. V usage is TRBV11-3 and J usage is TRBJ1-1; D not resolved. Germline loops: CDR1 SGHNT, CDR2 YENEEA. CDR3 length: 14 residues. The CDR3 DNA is TGTGCCACCAGCCCCCCAGGAGGGAACACTGAAGCTTTCTTT. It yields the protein CATSPPGGNTEAFF.

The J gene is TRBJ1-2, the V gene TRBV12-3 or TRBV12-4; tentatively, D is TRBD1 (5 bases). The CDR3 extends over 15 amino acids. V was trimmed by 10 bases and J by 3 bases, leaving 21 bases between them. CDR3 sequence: CATTSRDLGHYGYTF. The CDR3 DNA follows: TGTGCCACCACTTCGCGGGACTTGGGGCACTATGGCTACACCTTC.